A single sample is the source of the 5 T cell receptor beta chains below, sequenced in a study of beta chain features in type 1 diabetes. Overall study findings and caveats: Moderately but significantly shorter TCRB CDR3s were found in Type 1 diabetes patients in all four CD4+ subsets.

Their target antigens are unknown. Sequencing targeted expressed TCRB transcripts, as all isolated RNA had been reverse transcribed. Data came from immunoSEQ multiplex PCR; TCRdb stores just in-frame clones and leaves some out. The data hold approximately 600,000 clones, with 9.5% to 15% observed a single time. Material: naive CD4+ T cells from blood. The source of these receptors is a man aged 30 to 45 with type 1 diabetes.

A few counts support this clone. Other DNA sequences in the same sample also yield this CDR3. The rearrangement links TRBV28 to TRBJ1-5; maybe TRBD1 (5 bases). This CDR3 has 13 amino acids. The V and J ends lost 8 bases and 1 base respectively, with 9 bases between them. From germline, CDR1 is MDHEN and CDR2 SYDVKM. The CDR3 here is CASRQGSNQPQHF. Here the CDR3 DNA reads TGTGCCAGCCGTCAGGGAAGCAATCAGCCCCAGCATTTT.

This clone was seen a single time. The chain is built from TRBV5-6 and TRBJ1-3; unclear D gene. The CDR3 runs 16 residues. The V gene's germline CDR1 is SGHDT and CDR2 YYEEEE. With 0 bases removed from V and 0 bases from J, the gap between germline ends came to 10 bases. As DNA, the CDR3 is TGTGCCAGCAGCTTGGCCCGCCAAAACTCTGGAAACACCATATATTTT. Its protein product is CASSLARQNSGNTIYF.

This clone has just a few counts. This rearrangement joins TRBV7-2 to TRBJ1-6; possibly TRBD1 for D (5 bases). CDR3 length equals 14 residues. The germline V gene has CDR1 SGHTA and CDR2 FQGNSA. Trimming pared 5 bases from V and 10 bases from J, leaving 15 bases between. The DNA of the CDR3 is TGTGCCAGCAGCCTGGGGGTAGGGTACTCACCCCTCCACTTT. Its protein is CASSLGVGYSPLHF.

This clone was counted between two and nine times. The genes are TRBV11-2 and TRBJ2-7; D remains ambiguous. Germline V lookup: CDR1 SGHAT, CDR2 FQNNGV. This CDR3 has 15 residues. V lost 2 bases and J 0 bases, leaving 11 bases between the germline ends. The CDR3 DNA sequence: TGTGCCAGCAGCTTATTTTACGGCAGCTCCTACGAGCAGTACTTC. It specifies CASSLFYGSSYEQYF.

CDR3 bases: TGTGCCAGCAGCCCGGGGGACCGATACTATGGCTACACCTTC. This codes for CASSPGDRYYGYTF. The J gene is TRBJ1-2, the V gene TRBV5-4, with a tentative D call TRBD1 (5 bases). Germline V gene lookup returns CDR1 SGHNT and CDR2 YYREEE (reference sequence). Trimming removed 4 bases from V and 3 bases from J, with 13 bases in between. CDR3 length equals 14 residues.